Included here is one T cell receptor beta chain sequence, with context. The record originates from a study of Ad26.COV2.S vaccination and SARS-CoV-2 variants. As for treatment: about 20 received Ad26.COV2.S at low or high dose, single or two shots; about five received placebo; per-sample allocation not given. Sampling was done on day 63 after the first vaccine or placebo injection. This CDR3 comprises 14 residues. The germline V gene has CDR1 SGHNT and CDR2 YYREEE (reference sequence). Trimming pared 3 bases from V and 1 base from J, leaving 10 bases between. This table comes from immunoSEQ multiplex PCR, and its TCRdb copy is limited to in-frame clones, with some not included. Among about 350,000 clones listed, 80% to 90% were seen once.

The V and J genes are TRBV5-4 and TRBJ1-2, with D tentatively TRBD1 (5 bases). Sequences were derived from peripheral blood, sampled in a trial of Ad26.COV2.S vaccine versus placebo. The origin of this receptor is a person between 18 and 65 years old who received the Ad26.COV2.S COVID-19 vaccine or a placebo. This CDR3 is CASSSGTINYGYTF. The CDR3 DNA reads TGTGCCAGCAGCTCCGGGACCATTAACTATGGCTACACCTTC. Together with reference TRBV5-4 and TRBJ1-2, the CDR3 gives the full variable domain: ETGVTQSPTHLIKTRGQQVTLRCSSQSGHNTVSWYQQALGQGPQFIFQYYREEENGRGNFPPRFSGLQFPNYSSELNVNALELDDSALYLCASSSGTINYGYTFGSGTRLTVV.